The 29 T cell receptor beta chains below were found in one sample sequenced in a study of shared clonotypes between healthy human individuals. It was CD45RO-negative cells, positively selected for CCR7, that made up naive CD8 cells, with terminally differentiated effector memory CD45RA+ cells excluded. The repertoire was sequenced with immunoSEQ multiplex PCR; TCRdb's copy has only in-frame clones and lacks some. The sample shows hundreds of thousands of clones, 90% to 95% of them seen only once. Input material: naive CD8+ T cells sorted from blood. Every receptor here comes from a woman aged 25-40 years in good health.

CDR3 residues: CASSLSTWAEETQYF. The CDR3 DNA follows: TGTGCCAGCAGCTTATCGACCTGGGCCGAAGAGACCCAGTACTTC. The chain carries TRBV7-8 and TRBJ2-5; D gene ambiguous. The germline CDR1 and CDR2 sequences are SGHVS and FQNEAQ. V was shortened by 2 bases and J by 3 bases, with 13 bases between the two germline ends. This CDR3 contains 15 residues. Complete variable domain (other parts from reference TRBV7-8 and TRBJ2-5): GAGVSQSPRYKVAKRGQDVALRCDPISGHVSLFWYQQALGQGPEFLTYFQNEAQLDKSGLPSDRFFAERPEGSVSTLKIQRTQQEDSAVYLCASSLSTWAEETQYFGPGTRLLVL.

The gene calls are TRBV11-2 and TRBJ2-1, with D possibly being TRBD2 (6 bases). Germline V CDR1 and CDR2: SGHAT, FQNNGV. V lost 8 bases to trimming and J lost 7 bases, with 12 bases between them. The CDR3 contains 12 residues. The CDR3 is CASHGSLNEQFF. Here the CDR3 DNA reads TGTGCCAGCCACGGGAGTTTGAATGAGCAGTTCTTC. The whole variable domain, remainder taken from reference TRBV11-2 and TRBJ2-1, is EAGVAQSPRYKIIEKRQSVAFWCNPISGHATLYWYQQILGQGPKLLIQFQNNGVVDDSQLPKDRFSAERLKGVDSTLKIQPAKLEDSAVYLCASHGSLNEQFFGPGTRLTVL.

On this clone: This specimen includes other DNA sequences encoding the same CDR3. V and J are TRBV27 and TRBJ2-7; D gene ambiguous. From germline, CDR1 is MNHEY and CDR2 SMNVEV (reference sequence). The V end was cut by 6 bases, the J end by 0 bases, with 6 bases between. CDR3 size: 12 residues. The CDR3 bases are TGTGCCAGCAGGGGGTCCTCCTACGAGCAGTACTTC. Residues: CASRGSSYEQYF.

V and J are TRBV7-2 and TRBJ2-5, with D uncertain. The CDR3 covers 13 residues. Germline V gives CDR1 SGHTA, CDR2 FQGNSA. Trimming removed 2 bases from V and 5 bases from J, with 9 bases in between. In DNA, the CDR3 is TGTGCCAGCAGCTTAATGTGGTCGGAGACCCAGTACTTC. It encodes CASSLMWSETQYF.

The chain is built from TRBV19 and TRBJ2-3; D gene unclear. CDR1 LNHDA and CDR2 SQIVND come from the germline V gene (reference sequence). Trimming left V 1 base short and J 0 bases short, with 11 bases between. The CDR3 runs to 16 residues. CDR3 region: CASSIGAGRSTDTQYF. In DNA form, the CDR3 reads TGTGCCAGTAGTATAGGGGCAGGCCGTAGCACAGATACGCAGTATTTT.

This rearrangement joins TRBV11-2 to TRBJ2-1; 7 nucleotides align to TRBD2. V gave up 4 bases and J gave up 8 bases; unmatched junction bases: 2. The CDR3 contains 12 residues. The germline gives CDR1 SGHAT, CDR2 FQNNGV. CDR3 sequence reads: CASSSLADEQFF. The CDR3 coding sequence is TGTGCCAGCAGCTCGCTAGCGGATGAGCAGTTCTTC. Filled out from reference TRBV11-2 and TRBJ2-1, the complete variable domain reads EAGVAQSPRYKIIEKRQSVAFWCNPISGHATLYWYQQILGQGPKLLIQFQNNGVVDDSQLPKDRFSAERLKGVDSTLKIQPAKLEDSAVYLCASSSLADEQFFGPGTRLTVL.

The rearrangement uses TRBV10-3 and TRBJ1-5, with D hard to call. This CDR3 has 16 residues. Germline CDR1 is ENHRY and CDR2 is SYGVKD. Trimming removed 0 bases from V and 10 bases from J, with 19 bases in between. The CDR3: CAISESPREGAGPQHF. In nucleotides, the CDR3 is TGTGCCATCAGTGAGTCGCCCCGGGAAGGTGCGGGACCCCAGCATTTT.

As concerns this clone: Other DNA sequences of this sample code for an identical CDR3. The chain carries TRBV9 and TRBJ2-7; 8 bases agree with TRBD1. CDR3 length: 14 amino acids. Per germline, CDR1 SGDLS and CDR2 YYNGEE. The V segment lost 3 bases and the J segment 3 bases; nucleotides outside the gene matches: 5. CDR3 sequence reads: CASSAGTGFYEQYF. The CDR3 bases are TGTGCCAGCAGCGCTGGGACAGGTTTCTACGAGCAGTACTTC.

This chain connects TRBV18 to TRBJ2-5; 8 nucleotides align to TRBD1. J gave up 10 bases and V 3 bases, and 10 bases lay outside the gene matches. Germline assignment: CDR1 KGHSH and CDR2 LQKENI. The CDR3 covers 14 residues. In DNA form, the CDR3 reads TGTGCCAGCTCACCGGACAGGGCTCCAGTGAGCCAGTACTTC. Translated: CASSPDRAPVSQYF.

This rearrangement joins TRBV9 to TRBJ2-1; D possibly uses TRBD1 or TRBD2 (5 bases each). Per the germline V gene, CDR1 is SGDLS and CDR2 is YYNGEE. The length of the CDR3 is 17 residues. V lost 4 bases to trimming and J lost 0 bases, with 17 bases between them. CDR3 loop: CASSIWDGTSSYNEQFF. The CDR3, as DNA: TGTGCCAGCAGCATCTGGGATGGGACGAGCTCCTACAATGAGCAGTTCTTC.

V and J are TRBV11-2 and TRBJ2-7; 11 positions match TRBD2. CDR1 is SGHAT and CDR2 is FQNNGV in the germline V gene. The V and J ends lost 7 bases and 5 bases, in that order; junction bases with no gene match: 13. The CDR3 consists of 16 residues. CDR3 protein: CASTMRLAGGLDEQYF. CDR3 nucleotide sequence: TGTGCCAGCACAATGAGGCTAGCGGGGGGTCTGGACGAGCAGTACTTC.

V gene TRBV7-9 combines with J gene TRBJ2-1; D uncertain. CDR1 and CDR2 (germline): SEHNR, FQNEAQ (reference sequence). The CDR3 is made up of 12 amino acids. V lost 7 bases, J lost 7 bases, and 11 bases lay in between. This chain's CDR3 is CASTAIENEQFF. The CDR3 region has the DNA TGTGCCAGCACCGCGATTGAGAATGAGCAGTTCTTC. Full variable domain (outside the CDR3, taken from reference TRBV7-9 and TRBJ2-1): DTGVSQNPRHKITKRGQNVTFRCDPISEHNRLYWYRQTLGQGPEFLTYFQNEAQLEKSRLLSDRFSAERPKGSFSTLEIQRTEQGDSAMYLCASTAIENEQFFGPGTRLTVL.

Points on this clone: Distinct nucleotide sequences in the sample also encode this CDR3. V gene TRBV4-1 combines with J gene TRBJ1-1, with D possibly being TRBD1 (5 bases). Deletions cut 0 bases from V and 3 bases from J, with 11 bases between. The CDR3 extends over 15 amino acids. In germline, CDR1 is MGHRA, CDR2 YSYEKL. CDR3 residues: CASSQDPGGYTEAFF. DNA for the CDR3: TGCGCCAGCAGCCAAGATCCGGGGGGTTACACTGAAGCTTTCTTT.

The gene calls are TRBV27 and TRBJ2-1; TRBD2 aligns across 10 bases. CDR1 and CDR2 from the germline V gene are MNHEY and SMNVEV (reference sequence). Trimming took 6 bases from V and 5 from J; bases not matched to a gene: 7. The CDR3 covers 15 residues. The CDR3, as DNA: TGTGCCAGCAGAAGCGGGACTAGCGTGGACAATGAGCAGTTCTTC. Encoded protein: CASRSGTSVDNEQFF.

V is TRBV9 and J is TRBJ2-7; TRBD1 matches 7 bases. There are 14 residues in the CDR3. Germline V gene lookup returns CDR1 SGDLS and CDR2 YYNGEE. V trimming: 3 bases; J trimming: 3 bases; junction bases outside the gene matches: 6. The CDR3 loop is CASSEGDSRYEQYF. In nucleotides, the CDR3 is TGTGCCAGCAGCGAGGGGGACAGCCGCTACGAGCAGTACTTC.

The chain uses TRBV27 and TRBJ2-7; no clear D gene. This CDR3 has 13 residues. Germline CDR1 is MNHEY and CDR2 is SMNVEV (reference sequence). V was clipped by 2 bases and J by 2 bases, with 7 bases between them. The CDR3 spells CASSLPGAYEQYF. The CDR3 DNA reads as TGTGCCAGCAGTTTACCAGGAGCCTACGAGCAGTACTTC.

V and J are TRBV29-1 and TRBJ2-1; D remains ambiguous. CDR3 length: 13 amino acids. V was shortened by 7 bases and J by 3 bases, with 13 bases between the two germline ends. Germline V gene data show CDR1 as SQVTM and CDR2 as ANQGSEA. The CDR3 nucleotides read TGCAGCGCCTGGACCCGAGGCTACAATGAGCAGTTCTTC. Protein product: CSAWTRGYNEQFF.

The chain has TRBV9 and TRBJ1-2; D is unresolved. The V end lost 4 bases, the J end lost 1 base, and 8 bases lay between the germline ends. Germline CDR1 reads SGDLS; CDR2 reads YYNGEE. The CDR3 is 13 residues long. The CDR3 spells CASSSTVNYGYTF. CDR3 nucleotide sequence: TGTGCCAGCAGCTCGACTGTTAACTATGGCTACACCTTC.

This CDR3 is CASSPSARGNFVGYTF. CDR3 DNA: TGTGCCAGCAGTCCCTCAGCTAGGGGGAACTTTGTCGGCTACACCTTC. The chain links TRBV27 to TRBJ1-2, with D maybe TRBD1 (6 bases). V was pared by 5 bases and J by 8 bases, with 24 bases between. CDR3 length equals 16 residues. Germline V CDR1 and CDR2: MNHEY, SMNVEV (reference sequence).

Concerning this clone itself: Other DNA sequences in the sample encode the same CDR3. J is TRBJ1-2 and V is TRBV27, with 8 nucleotides matching TRBD1. This CDR3 is built from 14 residues. Losses at the gene ends were 4 bases for V and 4 bases for J; bases not matched to a gene: 5. The germline V gene has CDR1 MNHEY and CDR2 SMNVEV (reference sequence). CDR3 sequence (DNA): TGTGCCAGCAGTTCCGGACAGGGTCTCTATGGCTACACCTTC. Its protein is CASSSGQGLYGYTF.

This chain joins TRBV13 and TRBJ2-7, with 11 positions matching TRBD2. Trimming removed 6 bases from V and 3 bases from J; junction bases left unmatched: 7. This CDR3 contains 15 residues. Germline V lookup: CDR1 PRHDT, CDR2 FYEKMQ (reference sequence). The CDR3 loop is CASSSGTSGIYEQYF. The CDR3 coding sequence is TGTGCCAGCAGTTCCGGGACTAGCGGAATCTACGAGCAGTACTTC.

This clone was detected only once. The chain couples TRBV5-1 to TRBJ2-7, with 13 bases identical to TRBD2. The trim removed 7 bases at V and 1 base at J, leaving 5 bases unmatched. The germline CDR1 and CDR2 sequences are SGHRS and YFSETQ. The CDR3 is 15 amino acids. CDR3 bases: TGCGCCAGCCGAGAGGGACTAGCGGGGTCCTACGAGCAGTACTTC. It yields the protein CASREGLAGSYEQYF.

The chain carries TRBV11-2 and TRBJ2-1; D is perhaps TRBD2 (5 bases). The CDR3 runs to 11 residues. V lost 5 bases and J lost 8, with 7 bases in between. Germline V gene data show CDR1 as SGHAT and CDR2 as FQNNGV. CDR3 nucleotides: TGTGCCAGCAGCGAGGGCCATGAGCAGTTCTTC. This codes for CASSEGHEQFF.

A remark on this clone: This sample includes further DNA sequences coding for the same CDR3. This chain links TRBV27 with TRBJ2-7, with a possible D match to TRBD2 (5 bases). The CDR3 is made up of 13 amino acids. Germline V CDR1 and CDR2: MNHEY, SMNVEV (reference sequence). The V and J ends lost 3 bases and 1 base respectively, with 7 bases between them. CDR3 amino acids: CASSLRGSYEQYF. The DNA of the CDR3 is TGTGCCAGCAGTTTGAGAGGGTCCTACGAGCAGTACTTC.

This clone is a singleton in its sample. The rearrangement links TRBV21-1 to TRBJ2-7. TRBV21-1 is noted as a pseudogene. CDR3 size: 15 residues. DNA of the CDR3: TGTGCCAGCAGCAAAAAAGCACATCTCTCCTACGAGCAGTACTTC. Protein product: CASSKKAHLSYEQYF.

V usage is TRBV7-8 and J usage is TRBJ2-7; the D gene could be TRBD1 or TRBD2 (6 bases each). V lost 3 bases, J lost 0 bases, and 15 bases lay in between. CDR1 SGHVS and CDR2 FQNEAQ come from the germline V gene. This CDR3 contains 16 residues. CDR3 DNA sequence: TGTGCCAGCAGCTTCGAAACAGGGACTGTCTCCTACGAGCAGTACTTC. This translates into CASSFETGTVSYEQYF.

The chain joins TRBV5-1 to TRBJ1-2; D gene ambiguous. CDR3 length: 14 amino acids. V dropped 1 base and J dropped 6 bases, with 13 bases sitting between them. Germline assignment: CDR1 SGHRS and CDR2 YFSETQ. DNA for the CDR3: TGCGCCAGCAGCTTGACTACCCGGGAGGATGGCTACACCTTC. Residues: CASSLTTREDGYTF.

This clone has a single count. V and J are TRBV19 and TRBJ1-1, with TRBD1 matching 8 bases. Per the germline V gene, CDR1 is LNHDA and CDR2 is SQIVND (reference sequence). V was clipped by 4 bases and J by 6 bases; unmatched bases: 10. The CDR3 sequence is 15 residues long. CDR3 in amino acids: CASSRNDRGSSEAFF. DNA of the CDR3: TGTGCCAGTAGTAGGAATGACAGGGGTAGTTCTGAAGCTTTCTTT.

The chain couples TRBV5-4 to TRBJ2-7; D may be TRBD2 (6 bases). This CDR3 comprises 16 residues. Trimming left V 3 bases short and J 7 bases short, with 23 bases between. CDR1 and CDR2 from the germline V gene are SGHNT and YYREEE (reference sequence). The CDR3 DNA sequence: TGTGCCAGCAGCTACCTTCCGTCGGGAGCTCTAGGGGAGCAGTACTTC. This encodes CASSYLPSGALGEQYF.